Listed below are T cell receptor beta chains from one sample, sequenced in a study of cytomegalovirus exposure and HLA in healthy donors. The assay was immunoSEQ multiplex PCR, and TCRdb's table has in-frame clones only and misses some. The profile shows 150,000 to 250,000 clones, 79% of them singletons. The sample taken for sequencing was PBMCs. The receptors shown here come from a girl aged 10-17 years in good health and CMV-seropositive. The CDR3 runs from the conserved cysteine through the conserved F or W. A D gene is named only where the DNA matches it firmly. Part of the rows lack a size; the others show once, few, many or a class for expanded clones.

.	17	TRBV7-8	TRBJ1-2	TRBD1	TGTGCCAGCAGCGACAGGGGGGCAGTTGAACACAACTATGGCTACACCTTC	CASSDRGAVEHNYGYTF
.	14	TRBV29-1	TRBJ2-2	.	TGCAGCGTTGTACGGGGAGCGAACACCGGGGAGCTGTTTTTT	CSVVRGANTGELFF
.	15	TRBV9	TRBJ2-3	TRBD2	TGTGCCAGCAGCGCCGGGACTACCAGCACAGATACGCAGTATTTT	CASSAGTTSTDTQYF
.	18	TRBV4-3	TRBJ2-3	TRBD2	TGCGCCAGCAGCCAAGGACCAAATCTAGCGGGGGGGACAGATGAGCAGTATTTT	CASSQGPNLAGGTDEQYF
.	17	TRBV18	TRBJ1-3	.	TGTGCCAGCTCACCACCCCGGGACATGACATCCGGAAACACCATATATTTT	CASSPPRDMTSGNTIYF
few	13	TRBV5-4	TRBJ2-1	.	TGTGCCAGCAGCTCCCGACTACCAAATGAGCAGTTCTTC	CASSSRLPNEQFF
.	14	TRBV13	TRBJ2-7	.	TGTGCCAGCAGCTTAGTGGGCACCTCCTACGAGCAGTACTTC	CASSLVGTSYEQYF
.	17	TRBV5-6	TRBJ1-6	TRBD1	TGTGCCAGCAGCTCACCGCCGGGACAGGGAGATAATTCACCCCTCCACTTT	CASSSPPGQGDNSPLHF
.	14	TRBV10-1	TRBJ2-3	.	TGCGCCAGCAGTGAGTCTCCTGGGGACAAGACGCAGTATTTT	CASSESPGDKTQYF
.	14	TRBV7-2	TRBJ2-3	.	TGTGCCAGCAGCTTGACTAGAAGCACAGATACGCAGTATTTT	CASSLTRSTDTQYF
.	17	TRBV5-1	TRBJ2-6	.	TGCGCCAGCAGCTTGGACAGGGTTACTACTGGGGCCAACGTCCTGACTTTC	CASSLDRVTTGANVLTF
.	15	TRBV7-2	TRBJ1-2	TRBD1	TGTGCCAGCAGCTTAGGTGCAGGGGGCAGGGATGGCTACACCTTC	CASSLGAGGRDGYTF
.	13	TRBV6-1	TRBJ1-1	.	TGTGCCAGCAGGGAGGGTATGAACACTGAAGCTTTCTTT	CASREGMNTEAFF
.	13	TRBV27	TRBJ1-1	.	TGTGCCACCAACACGGTGGGGGGGACTGAAGCTTTCTTT	CATNTVGGTEAFF
.	14	TRBV9	TRBJ1-4	TRBD1	TGTGCCAGCAGCTCCGGGACAGTTAATGAAAAACTGTTTTTT	CASSSGTVNEKLFF
once	16	TRBV5-5	TRBJ2-7	.	TGTGCCAGCAGCGGCCTTACAGGGCGAAGCTCCTACGAGCAGTACTTC	CASSGLTGRSSYEQYF
.	17	TRBV4-3	TRBJ2-7	.	TGCGCCAGCAGCCAAGAGGACTGGACAGTGGGGGACTACGAGCAGTACTTC	CASSQEDWTVGDYEQYF
.	16	TRBV11-2	TRBJ1-2	TRBD1	TGTGCCAGCAGCTTAGAAACAGGGGCCCGTAACTATGGCTACACCTTC	CASSLETGARNYGYTF
.	16	TRBV4-1	TRBJ2-1	TRBD2	TGCGCCAGCAGCCGGGGCGGGACTAGCGGGGTCAATGAGCAGTTCTTC	CASSRGGTSGVNEQFF
.	13	TRBV19	TRBJ1-2	.	TGTGCCAGTAGGAGACAGGAAGAATATGGCTACACCTTC	CASRRQEEYGYTF
.	16	TRBV10-3	TRBJ2-7	TRBD1	TGTGCCATCAGGGACGCCGGGACAGGGGGCGGTTACGAGCAGTACTTC	CAIRDAGTGGGYEQYF
few	14	TRBV4-3	TRBJ1-6	.	TGCGCCAGCAGCCCCGAAAAAGGGAGGTCACCCCTCCACTTT	CASSPEKGRSPLHF
.	15	TRBV11-3	TRBJ2-2	.	TGTGCCAGCAGCTCCCACACAGGGTCCACCGGGGAGCTGTTTTTT	CASSSHTGSTGELFF
.	20	TRBV12-5	TRBJ1-2	.	TGTGCTAGTGGTTTGGTTCGGGAAAAGCGGGTAGGCGGGGGGAACTATGGCTACACCTTC	CASGLVREKRVGGGNYGYTF
.	15	TRBV4-1	TRBJ2-2	.	TGCGCCAGCAGCCAACAGGGGATGGACACCGGGGAGCTGTTTTTT	CASSQQGMDTGELFF
.	13	TRBV10-3	TRBJ1-2	.	TGTGCCATCAGTGACTGGACAGCCTATGGCTACACCTTC	CAISDWTAYGYTF
.	17	TRBV11-2	TRBJ2-1	TRBD2	TGTGCCAGCAGCTTAGTTGGGCTAGCGGTCTCCTACAATGAGCAGTTCTTC	CASSLVGLAVSYNEQFF
.	15	TRBV4-3	TRBJ2-1	TRBD2	TGCGCCAGCAGCCACACTAGCGGGGATTACAATGAGCAGTTCTTC	CASSHTSGDYNEQFF
.	15	TRBV2	TRBJ2-7	.	TGTGCCAGCAGTGAAGCACCCAGGGTAGACTACGAGCAGTACTTC	CASSEAPRVDYEQYF
.	16	TRBV18	TRBJ2-3	.	TGTGCCAGCTCACCACGGGGCGGGGATAGCACAGATACGCAGTATTTT	CASSPRGGDSTDTQYF
.	15	TRBV19	TRBJ2-7	.	TGTGCCAGTAGTATTGGGTCCAGGGGTATCTACGAGCAGTACTTC	CASSIGSRGIYEQYF
.	18	TRBV10-3	TRBJ2-2	TRBD1	TGTGCCATCAGTGAGCCGGACAGGGGGCGGGTGGACACCGGGGAGCTGTTTTTT	CAISEPDRGRVDTGELFF
.	14	TRBV11-2	TRBJ2-1	.	TGTGCCAGCAGCCAAAATAGACTTTACAATGAGCAGTTCTTC	CASSQNRLYNEQFF